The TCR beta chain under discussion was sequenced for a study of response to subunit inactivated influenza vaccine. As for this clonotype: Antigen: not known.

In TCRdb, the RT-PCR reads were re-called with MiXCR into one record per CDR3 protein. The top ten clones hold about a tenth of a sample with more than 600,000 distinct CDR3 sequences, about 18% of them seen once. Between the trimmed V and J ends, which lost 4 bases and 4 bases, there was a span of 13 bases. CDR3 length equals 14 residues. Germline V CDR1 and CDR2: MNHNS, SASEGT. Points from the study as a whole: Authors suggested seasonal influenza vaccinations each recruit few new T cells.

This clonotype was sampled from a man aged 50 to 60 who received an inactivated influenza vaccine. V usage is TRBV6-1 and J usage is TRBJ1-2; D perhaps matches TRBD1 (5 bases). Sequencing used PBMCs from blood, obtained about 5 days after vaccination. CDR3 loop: CASSASGLLYGYTF. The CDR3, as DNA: TGTGCCAGCAGTGCCTCGGGGCTACTCTATGGCTACACCTTC.